The 27 T cell receptor beta chains below come from one sample, sequenced in a study of OX40 agonist ivuxolimab in advanced cancers. Receptor libraries were prepared by the immunoSEQ multiplex PCR assay. The clones in this table, taken by TCRdb from immuneACCESS, are in-frame only. Not every clone is retained; where verified, under half of the shortfall comes from an unresolved V gene, and the cause of the rest is unknown. This sample holds approximately 84,000 clones; about 88% were observed only once. The ten top clones hold over 0.75% of the sample. The specimen comprised CD4+ or CD8+ T cells sorted from blood, sampled in a trial of the OX40 agonist ivuxolimab. Receptor source: an adult with an advanced solid tumor such as melanoma, head and neck, liver or kidney cancer.

The chain carries TRBV2 and TRBJ2-3; 10 bases match TRBD1. This CDR3 contains 15 residues. Trimming at V came to 6 bases and at J to 4 bases, leaving 7 bases not matched to a gene. Germline V gene lookup returns CDR1 SNHLY and CDR2 FYNNEI. DNA of the CDR3: TGTGCCAGCAGCAAAGGACAGGGGGGGGCAGATACGCAGTATTTT. Encoded protein: CASSKGQGGADTQYF.

The chain combines TRBV29-1 with TRBJ1-2, with D perhaps TRBD1 (5 bases). Germline CDR1 SQVTM, CDR2 ANQGSEA. V gave up 4 bases and J gave up 4 bases, with 10 bases separating them. CDR3 size: 12 residues. CDR3 sequence: CSVGGIIYGYTF. The CDR3 DNA is TGCAGCGTTGGGGGGATCATCTATGGCTACACCTTC.

This chain links TRBV19 with TRBJ2-7; 9 bases line up with TRBD2. The junction had 11 bases not matched to a gene; V was cut back by 11 bases and J by 6 bases. Germline CDR1 is LNHDA and CDR2 is SQIVND (reference sequence). The CDR3 extends over 13 amino acids. This chain's CDR3 is CAAQGSGGSEQYF. The CDR3 region has the DNA TGTGCCGCTCAGGGGAGCGGGGGGAGCGAGCAGTACTTC.

The V call is TRBV13, the J call TRBJ2-5; TRBD2 aligns across 8 bases. CDR3 length equals 19 residues. The J segment lost 1 base and the V segment lost 0 bases, leaving 13 bases of the junction unmatched. Germline V lookup: CDR1 PRHDT, CDR2 FYEKMQ (reference sequence). In DNA, the CDR3 is TGTGCCAGCAGCTTAGGCCCCAACTGGGGCGGGGGGTTCCAAGAGACCCAGTACTTC. Protein: CASSLGPNWGGGFQETQYF.

The CDR3 region has the DNA TGTGCCAGCAGCTACAGGGGAGGGTCTTTCTCTGGAAACACCATATATTTT. Translating gives CASSYRGGSFSGNTIYF. The chain combines TRBV7-9 with TRBJ1-3; 7 nucleotides line up with TRBD1. This CDR3 is built from 17 residues. Unmatched junction bases numbered 9, after V lost 4 bases and J lost 0 bases. The germline gives CDR1 SEHNR, CDR2 FQNEAQ (reference sequence).

The DNA of the CDR3 is TGTGCCAGCAGTAGGGGTTCGGGGAATCAGCCCCAGCATTTT. This encodes CASSRGSGNQPQHF. The rearrangement links TRBV6-5 to TRBJ1-5, with a weak D call TRBD1 (5 bases). CDR1 and CDR2 from the germline V gene are MNHEY and SVGAGI. The CDR3 is 14 residues long. Trimming removed 5 bases at V and 4 bases at J, with 12 bases between.

The rearrangement links TRBV6-1 to TRBJ1-1; possible D gene TRBD1, 5 bases. V lost 7 bases and J lost 1, with 16 bases in between. Germline V gives CDR1 MNHNS, CDR2 SASEGT. There are 15 residues in the CDR3. The CDR3 spells CASNTPGRGNTEAFF. In DNA, the CDR3 is TGTGCCAGCAATACTCCAGGGAGGGGGAACACTGAAGCTTTCTTT.

The chain is built from TRBV7-6 and TRBJ2-5, with 8 positions matching TRBD2. In germline, CDR1 is SGHVS, CDR2 FNYEAQ. This CDR3 has 18 residues. V dropped 0 bases and J dropped 5; count of bases not matched to a gene: 14. This CDR3 is CASSLAPISGDGSETQYF. In nucleotides, the CDR3 is TGTGCCAGCAGCTTAGCTCCAATTAGCGGGGATGGTTCGGAGACCCAGTACTTC.

V and J are TRBV14 and TRBJ1-1; a weak D match, TRBD1 (5 bases). V lost 1 base and J lost 5, with 11 bases in between. Germline V gene data show CDR1 as SGHDN and CDR2 as FVKESK. The CDR3 runs to 14 residues. The CDR3 DNA sequence: TGTGCCAGCAGCCAAGCCAGGGTTTTGACTGAAGCTTTCTTT. Translated, it gives CASSQARVLTEAFF.

The V call is TRBV6-5, the J call TRBJ1-1; D is uncertain. The CDR3 has 15 residues. Germline-derived CDR1 and CDR2 are MNHEY and SVGAGI. The V gene lost 0 bases and the J gene lost 1 base, with 9 bases spanning the gap. CDR3 nucleotides: TGTGCCAGCAGTTACTCCCCGAACGGGAACACTGAAGCTTTCTTT. This gives the protein CASSYSPNGNTEAFF.

This chain's CDR3 is CASSFGGNEQFF. The CDR3 DNA reads as TGTGCCAGCAGCTTCGGGGGGAATGAGCAGTTCTTC. This rearrangement joins TRBV11-3 to TRBJ2-1, with 7 nucleotides matching TRBD2. V shed 3 bases, J shed 7 bases, and the junction held 0 bases outside the gene matches. The germline V gene encodes CDR1 SGHNT and CDR2 YENEEA. The length of the CDR3 is 12 residues.

The chain carries TRBV9 and TRBJ2-7; D is uncertain. This CDR3 is built from 15 residues. Trimming removed 0 bases from V and 3 bases from J, with 13 bases in between. Germline CDR1 SGDLS, CDR2 YYNGEE. CDR3 residues: CASSVAADFNYEQYF. DNA for the CDR3: TGTGCCAGCAGCGTAGCTGCAGACTTTAACTACGAGCAGTACTTC.

The chain recombines TRBV11-2 with TRBJ2-7, with 10 bases aligning to TRBD1. J gave up 0 bases and V 4 bases, and 9 bases lay outside the gene matches. Germline V gene data show CDR1 as SGHAT and CDR2 as FQNNGV. This CDR3 is built from 17 residues. This CDR3 reads CASSSRQGATFSYEQYF. CDR3 in DNA: TGTGCCAGCAGCTCCCGACAGGGGGCCACCTTCTCCTACGAGCAGTACTTC.

The chain links TRBV4-3 to TRBJ2-5, with TRBD2 identical over 7 bases. Germline CDR1 is LGHNA and CDR2 is YSLEER. V trimming: 0 bases; J trimming: 5 bases; junction bases outside the gene matches: 6. CDR3 length: 15 amino acids. The CDR3 region has the DNA TGCGCCAGCAGCCAAGATCCGGGGGGTGGGGAGACCCAGTACTTC. Translation gives CASSQDPGGGETQYF.

As regards this clone: A junction boundary mismatches the germline segment, possibly from a read error. This chain joins TRBV30 and TRBJ1-5; D gene unclear. Germline loops: CDR1 GTSNPN, CDR2 SVGIG (reference sequence). This CDR3 contains 9 residues. CDR3 sequence (DNA): TGTGCCTCCTTATCAGCCCCAGCATTT. It translates to CASLSAPAF.

DNA for the CDR3: TGTGCCAGTAGTAAAGACGGAACCTATGGCTACACCTTC. Protein: CASSKDGTYGYTF. The chain employs TRBV19 and TRBJ1-2; D is undetermined. CDR1 is LNHDA, CDR2 SQIVND, per germline (reference sequence). Trimming removed 4 bases from V and 4 bases from J, with 10 bases in between. This CDR3 is built from 13 residues.

The V and J genes are TRBV27 and TRBJ1-2, with D possibly TRBD1 on 5 matching bases. Germline V gene lookup returns CDR1 MNHEY and CDR2 SMNVEV (reference sequence). V was pared by 5 bases and J by 3 bases, with 16 bases between. The CDR3 has 15 residues. The CDR3 sequence: CASSARTGVHYGYTF. The CDR3 DNA follows: TGTGCCAGCAGTGCCCGCACGGGGGTACACTATGGCTACACCTTC.

CDR3 residues: CASSLGRVYEQYF. CDR3 in DNA: TGTGCCAGTAGTCTGGGACGGGTCTACGAGCAGTACTTC. The gene calls are TRBV19 and TRBJ2-7; either TRBD1 or TRBD2 may fit D (5 bases each). With 5 bases removed from V and 3 bases from J, the gap between germline ends came to 11 bases. There are 13 residues in the CDR3. Germline V gene sequence: CDR1 LNHDA, CDR2 SQIVND (reference sequence).

The rearrangement uses TRBV7-3 and TRBJ1-1, with TRBD1 as a possible D gene (6 bases). Trimming took 1 base from V and 2 from J, leaving 11 bases between them. Looked up from germline, CDR1 is SGHTA and CDR2 is FQGTGA. The CDR3 covers 15 residues. CDR3 nucleotides: TGTGCCAGCAGCTTAATGGGGGGCGGAAACACTGAAGCTTTCTTT. Its translation: CASSLMGGGNTEAFF.

The gene calls are TRBV7-6 and TRBJ2-5; D tentatively reads TRBD1 or TRBD2 (5 bases each). The V end lost 3 bases, the J end lost 4 bases, and 15 bases lay between the germline ends. This CDR3 is 15 amino acids long. Germline V gene data show CDR1 as SGHVS and CDR2 as FNYEAQ. The CDR3 protein is CASSLTRQRPETQYF. For the CDR3, the DNA is TGTGCCAGCAGCTTGACCAGACAGCGGCCAGAGACCCAGTACTTC.

This sequence joins TRBV6-1 and TRBJ2-5, with a weak D call TRBD1 (6 bases). V lost 3 bases, J lost 5 bases, and 10 bases lay in between. Germline CDR1 is MNHNS and CDR2 is SASEGT. This CDR3 is 13 amino acids long. The CDR3, as DNA: TGTGCCAGCAGTGATCTCACAGGGGAGACCCAGTACTTC. Translation: CASSDLTGETQYF.

The chain carries TRBV28 and TRBJ2-1; TRBD1 might be the D (6 bases). The CDR3 has 13 residues. Trimming took off 1 base at V and 5 bases at J, with 6 bases between the two ends. CDR1 and CDR2 (germline): MDHEN, SYDVKM. Written as DNA, the CDR3 is TGTGCCAGCAGTTTATCAGGGGACAATGAGCAGTTCTTC. Amino acid sequence: CASSLSGDNEQFF.

This clone was found once. The chain uses TRBV7-2 and TRBJ2-4; unclear D gene. Germline CDR1 SGHTA, CDR2 FQGNSA. CDR3 size: 16 residues. V lost 2 bases and J lost 0, with 11 bases in between. The CDR3 region has the DNA TGTGCCAGCAGCTTATATTCCGGCGTAGCCAAAAACATTCAGTACTTC. This sequence encodes CASSLYSGVAKNIQYF.

The chain employs TRBV2 and TRBJ1-2; 10 bases agree with TRBD1. Germline-derived CDR1 and CDR2 are SNHLY and FYNNEI. The CDR3 contains 13 residues. V trimming: 6 bases; J trimming: 8 bases; junction bases outside the gene matches: 6. CDR3 residues: CASRGQGPGGYTF. The CDR3 nucleotides read TGTGCCAGCAGGGGACAGGGGCCAGGGGGCTACACCTTC.

This chain joins TRBV4-1 and TRBJ2-5, with 15 bases aligning to TRBD2. Trimming removed 3 bases from V and 5 bases from J; junction bases left unmatched: 10. CDR3 length equals 18 residues. CDR1 and CDR2 from the germline V gene are MGHRA and YSYEKL. CDR3 in DNA: TGCGCCAGCAGCCAGGGCTACGGACTAGCGGGAGGGAGGGAGACCCAGTACTTC. It specifies CASSQGYGLAGGRETQYF.

CDR3 sequence (DNA): TGCGCCAGCAGCCAAGATGGTTGGGCTAGCGGGAGCATGGATACGCAGTATTTT. Protein sequence: CASSQDGWASGSMDTQYF. J is TRBJ2-3 and V is TRBV4-3; 10 nucleotides line up with TRBD2. The germline V gene has CDR1 LGHNA and CDR2 YSLEER. This CDR3 comprises 18 residues. Germline trimming cut 0 bases from V and 6 bases from J; bases unmatched to any gene: 12.

The chain joins TRBV4-1 to TRBJ1-6; D uncertain. Trimming shortened V by 1 base and J by 0 bases, and 10 bases separated the two germline ends. The V gene's germline CDR1 is MGHRA and CDR2 YSYEKL. The CDR3 runs to 17 residues. In DNA form, the CDR3 reads TGCGCCAGCAGCCAAGCCAGCGGAGGCTCCTATAATTCACCCCTCCACTTT. Residues: CASSQASGGSYNSPLHF.